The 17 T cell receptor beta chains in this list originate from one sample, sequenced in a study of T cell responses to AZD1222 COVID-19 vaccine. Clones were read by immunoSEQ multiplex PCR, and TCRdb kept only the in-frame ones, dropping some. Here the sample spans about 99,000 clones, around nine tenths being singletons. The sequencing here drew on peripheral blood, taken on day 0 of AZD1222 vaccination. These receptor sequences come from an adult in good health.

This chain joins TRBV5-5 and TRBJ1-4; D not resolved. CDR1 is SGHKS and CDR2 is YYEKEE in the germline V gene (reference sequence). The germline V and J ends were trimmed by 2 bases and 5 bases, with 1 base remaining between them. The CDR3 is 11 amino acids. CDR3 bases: TGTGCCAGCAGCTTCAATGAAAAACTGTTTTTT. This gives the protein CASSFNEKLFF.

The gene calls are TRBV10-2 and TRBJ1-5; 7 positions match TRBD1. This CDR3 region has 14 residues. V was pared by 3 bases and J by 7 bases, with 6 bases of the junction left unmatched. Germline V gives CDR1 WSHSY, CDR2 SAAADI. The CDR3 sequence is CASSDWQGVQPQHF. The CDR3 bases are TGCGCCAGCAGTGATTGGCAGGGGGTCCAGCCCCAGCATTTT.

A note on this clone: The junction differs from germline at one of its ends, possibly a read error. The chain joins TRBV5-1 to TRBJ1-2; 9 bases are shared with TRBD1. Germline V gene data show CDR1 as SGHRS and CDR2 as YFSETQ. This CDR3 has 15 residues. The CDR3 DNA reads TGTGCCAGCAGCTTGTTCGGACAGGGGAGTGGTGGCTACACCTTC. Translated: CASSLFGQGSGGYTF.

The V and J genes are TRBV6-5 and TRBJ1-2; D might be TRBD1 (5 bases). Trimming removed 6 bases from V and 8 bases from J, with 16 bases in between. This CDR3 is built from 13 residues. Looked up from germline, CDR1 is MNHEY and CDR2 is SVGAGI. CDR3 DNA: TGTGCCAGCAGCCCCGCGATTCGGGGGGGCTACACCTTC. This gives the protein CASSPAIRGGYTF.

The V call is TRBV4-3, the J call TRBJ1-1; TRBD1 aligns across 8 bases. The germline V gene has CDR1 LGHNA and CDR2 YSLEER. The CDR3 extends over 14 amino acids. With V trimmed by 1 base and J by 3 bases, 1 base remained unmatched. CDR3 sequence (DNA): TGCGCCAGCAGCCAAGCAGGGGGCGACACTGAAGCTTTCTTT. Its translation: CASSQAGGDTEAFF.

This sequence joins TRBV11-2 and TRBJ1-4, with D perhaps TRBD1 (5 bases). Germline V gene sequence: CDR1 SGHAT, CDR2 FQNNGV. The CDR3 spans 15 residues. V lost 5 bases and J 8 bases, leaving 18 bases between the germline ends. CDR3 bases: TGTGCCAGCAGCCCACTGGGGGGTACAAACGAAAAACTGTTTTTT. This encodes CASSPLGGTNEKLFF.

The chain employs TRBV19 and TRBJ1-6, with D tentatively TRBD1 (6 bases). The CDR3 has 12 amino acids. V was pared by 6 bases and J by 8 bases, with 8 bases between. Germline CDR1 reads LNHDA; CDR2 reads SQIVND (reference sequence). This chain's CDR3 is CASRDSDSPLHF. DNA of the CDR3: TGTGCCAGTAGGGACAGCGATTCACCCCTCCACTTT.

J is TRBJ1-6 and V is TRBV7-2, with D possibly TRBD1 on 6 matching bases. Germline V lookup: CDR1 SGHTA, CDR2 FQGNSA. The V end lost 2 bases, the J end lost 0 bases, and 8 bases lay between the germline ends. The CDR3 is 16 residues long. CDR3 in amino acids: CASSLTGSSYNSPLHF. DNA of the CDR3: TGTGCCAGCAGCTTAACAGGGAGCTCCTATAATTCACCCCTCCACTTT.

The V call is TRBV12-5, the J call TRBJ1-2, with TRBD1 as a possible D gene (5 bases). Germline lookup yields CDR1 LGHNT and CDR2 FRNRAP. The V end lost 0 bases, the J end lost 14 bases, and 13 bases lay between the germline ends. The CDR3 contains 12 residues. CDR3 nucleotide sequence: TGTGCTAGTGGTTTGGTAGGCCAGGGACTAACCTTC. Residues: CASGLVGQGLTF.

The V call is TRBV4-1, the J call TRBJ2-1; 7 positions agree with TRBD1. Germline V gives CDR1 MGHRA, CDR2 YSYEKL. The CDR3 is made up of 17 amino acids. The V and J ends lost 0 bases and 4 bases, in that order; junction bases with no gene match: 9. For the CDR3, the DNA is TGCGCCAGCAGCCAAGAGGTTCGGGACAGAAAATACAATGAGCAGTTCTTC. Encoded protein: CASSQEVRDRKYNEQFF.

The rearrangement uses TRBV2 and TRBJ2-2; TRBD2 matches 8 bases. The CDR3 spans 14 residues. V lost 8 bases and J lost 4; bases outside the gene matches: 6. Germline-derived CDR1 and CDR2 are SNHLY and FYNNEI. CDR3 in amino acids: CASYSGISTGELFF. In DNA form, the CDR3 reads TGTGCCAGCTATAGCGGGATAAGCACCGGGGAGCTGTTTTTT. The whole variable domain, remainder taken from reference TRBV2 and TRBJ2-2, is EPEVTQTPSHQVTQMGQEVILRCVPISNHLYFYWYRQILGQKVEFLVSFYNNEISEKSEIFDDQFSVERPDGSNFTLKIRSTKLEDSAMYFCASYSGISTGELFFGEGSRLTVL.

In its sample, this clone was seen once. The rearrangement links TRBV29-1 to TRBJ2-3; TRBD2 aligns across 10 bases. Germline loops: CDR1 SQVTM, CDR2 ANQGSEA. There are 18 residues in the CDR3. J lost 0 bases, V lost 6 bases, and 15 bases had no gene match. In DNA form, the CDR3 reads TGCAGCGTCCCCACCCCAGCGGAGCGGGGGGGCAGCACAGATACGCAGTATTTT. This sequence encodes CSVPTPAERGGSTDTQYF.

This CDR3 reads CASSYGSSTDTQYF. CDR3 bases: TGTGCCAGCAGTTACGGGTCGAGCACAGATACGCAGTATTTT. The genes are TRBV6-5 and TRBJ2-3; D call uncertain. The V gene lost 2 bases and the J gene lost 0 bases, with 6 bases spanning the gap. The CDR3 totals 14 residues. Germline V CDR1 and CDR2: MNHEY, SVGAGI.

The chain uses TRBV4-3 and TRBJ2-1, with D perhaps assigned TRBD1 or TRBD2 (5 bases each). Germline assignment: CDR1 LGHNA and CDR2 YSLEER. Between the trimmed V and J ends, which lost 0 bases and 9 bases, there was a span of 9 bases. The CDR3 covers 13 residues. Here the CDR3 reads CASSQDPGPEQFF. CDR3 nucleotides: TGCGCCAGCAGCCAAGACCCGGGACCTGAGCAGTTCTTC.

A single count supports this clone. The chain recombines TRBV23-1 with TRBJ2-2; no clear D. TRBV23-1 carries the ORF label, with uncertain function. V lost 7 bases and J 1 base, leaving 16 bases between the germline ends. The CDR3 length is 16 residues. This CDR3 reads CASIQLRAQNTGELFF. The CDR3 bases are TGCGCCAGCATTCAGCTTAGGGCACAGAACACCGGGGAGCTGTTTTTT.

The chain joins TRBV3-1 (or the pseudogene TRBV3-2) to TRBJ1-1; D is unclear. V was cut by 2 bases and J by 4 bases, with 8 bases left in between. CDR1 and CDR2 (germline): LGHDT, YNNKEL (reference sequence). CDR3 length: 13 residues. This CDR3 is CASSQTGSTEAFF. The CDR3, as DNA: TGTGCCAGCAGCCAAACGGGGAGCACTGAAGCTTTCTTT.

CDR3 nucleotide sequence: TGTGCCAGCAGGGGGGACGGGGTTTACACCTTC. Translated, it gives CASRGDGVYTF. This chain uses TRBV11-3 with TRBJ1-2; tentative D call: TRBD1 (5 bases). CDR1 and CDR2 from the germline V gene are SGHNT and YENEEA. The germline V and J ends were trimmed by 6 bases and 11 bases, with 13 bases remaining between them. There are 11 residues in the CDR3.